This T cell receptor (beta chain) was identified during a study of blood T cell repertoires in COVID-19. Sequencing was performed with immunoSEQ multiplex PCR; in TCRdb, only in-frame clones are kept and a portion is missing. The sample has 150,000 or so clones; around 81% are singletons. CDR3 length: 18 residues. Germline CDR1 and CDR2: SGHNT and YYREEE (reference sequence). V was pared by 4 bases and J by 3 bases, with 26 bases between. Sequenced material: peripheral blood. The chain is built from TRBV5-4 and TRBJ2-7, with D perhaps TRBD1 (6 bases). This receptor was identified in a man aged 70 or older who had recovered from COVID-19. CDR3 in DNA: TGTGCCAGCAGCAAAACAGGGATCGGATCGGTCTTCAACTACGAGCAGTACTTC. Translated, it gives CASSKTGIGSVFNYEQYF.